Below are 16 T cell receptor beta chains sequenced from a single sample in a study of shared clonotypes between healthy human individuals. Sequencing used immunoSEQ multiplex PCR; TCRdb keeps in-frame clones, though not all of them. In the table there are under 2,500,000 clones, approximately 96% of which are singletons. Sequenced: naive CD4+ T cells sorted from blood. Subset denoted: CD45RA+ positively selected. The source is a man aged 18-30 years in good health.

The chain couples TRBV7-9 to TRBJ1-4; no reliable D call. Germline lookup yields CDR1 SEHNR and CDR2 FQNEAQ (reference sequence). There are 14 residues in the CDR3. Between the trimmed V and J ends, which lost 3 bases and 5 bases, there was a span of 10 bases. CDR3 nucleotides: TGTGCCAGCAGCTTTGATGTAAGCAATGAAAAACTGTTTTTT. It codes for CASSFDVSNEKLFF.

A word on this clone: Other DNA variants within this sample encode the same CDR3. The chain recombines TRBV5-1 with TRBJ2-2; no clear D. Trimming stripped 2 bases from V and 4 bases from J, with 3 bases between. The CDR3 is made up of 12 amino acids. The germline V gene encodes CDR1 SGHRS and CDR2 YFSETQ. DNA for the CDR3: TGCGCCAGCAGCTTATCCACCGGGGAGCTGTTTTTT. This translates into CASSLSTGELFF. Based on the CDR3 plus reference TRBV5-1 and TRBJ2-2, the full variable domain is KAGVTQTPRYLIKTRGQQVTLSCSPISGHRSVSWYQQTPGQGLQFLFEYFSETQRNKGNFPGRFSGRQFSNSRSEMNVSTLELGDSALYLCASSLSTGELFFGEGSRLTVL.

The count of this clone is one. The chain links TRBV5-1 to TRBJ1-2, with 7 bases lining up with TRBD1. Trimming took 0 bases from V and 6 from J; bases not matched to a gene: 5. This CDR3 has 14 residues. Germline CDR1 SGHRS, CDR2 YFSETQ. For the CDR3, the DNA is TGCGCCAGCAGCTTGGGGGACAGACCACATGGCTACACCTTC. It codes for CASSLGDRPHGYTF.

The V and J genes are TRBV6-5 and TRBJ2-7, with 11 bases matching TRBD1. After removal of 6 bases from V and 2 bases from J, the junction contained 6 bases not matched to a gene. CDR1 MNHEY and CDR2 SVGAGI come from the germline V gene. This CDR3 spans 15 amino acids. The CDR3 bases are TGTGCCAGCAGGCAGCCGGGACAGGGGGCCTACGAGCAGTACTTC. It translates to CASRQPGQGAYEQYF.

The chain has TRBV28 and TRBJ2-5; D is uncertain. Trimming removed 7 bases from V and 2 bases from J, with 11 bases in between. The CDR3 is 13 residues long. Germline loops: CDR1 MDHEN, CDR2 SYDVKM. CDR3 region: CASTKHTQETQYF. Written as DNA, the CDR3 is TGTGCCAGCACCAAACACACTCAAGAGACCCAGTACTTC.

The genes are TRBV7-2 and TRBJ2-2; the match to TRBD1 covers 9 bases. The germline gives CDR1 SGHTA, CDR2 FQGNSA. V lost 1 base and J lost 1; bases outside the gene matches: 4. The CDR3 spans 17 residues. The CDR3 loop is CASSLGPGQGNTGELFF. CDR3 nucleotide sequence: TGTGCCAGCAGCTTAGGTCCGGGACAGGGGAACACCGGGGAGCTGTTTTTT. Supplemented by reference TRBV7-2 and TRBJ2-2, the full variable domain reads GAGVSQSPSNKVTEKGKDVELRCDPISGHTALYWYRQSLGQGLEFLIYFQGNSAPDKSGLPSDRFSAERTGGSVSTLTIQRTQQEDSAVYLCASSLGPGQGNTGELFFGEGSRLTVL.

The J gene is TRBJ1-4, the V gene TRBV28, with TRBD1 matching 9 bases. J lost 11 bases, V lost 4 bases, and 11 bases had no gene match. Germline V gene sequence: CDR1 MDHEN, CDR2 SYDVKM. This CDR3 comprises 15 residues. CDR3 sequence: CASSSGQGRWRKLFF. The DNA for the CDR3 is TGTGCCAGCAGTTCCGGACAGGGGCGCTGGAGGAAACTGTTTTTT.

The chain joins TRBV2 to TRBJ1-3; no reliable D call. Trimming pared 3 bases from V and 0 bases from J, leaving 12 bases between. There are 16 residues in the CDR3. CDR1 and CDR2 from the germline V gene are SNHLY and FYNNEI. The CDR3 DNA sequence: TGTGCCAGCAGTGATTTCTGGCGTAACTCTGGAAACACCATATATTTT. Amino acid sequence: CASSDFWRNSGNTIYF.

CDR3 nucleotides: TGCGCCAGCAGCTTCTCCAGGAGTAGCACAGATACGCAGTATTTT. Its translation is CASSFSRSSTDTQYF. The chain is built from TRBV5-1 and TRBJ2-3; no reliable D call. This CDR3 has 15 residues. Germline V lookup: CDR1 SGHRS, CDR2 YFSETQ. The V and J ends lost 2 bases and 0 bases respectively, with 10 bases between them.

The chain carries TRBV5-1 and TRBJ2-2, with 11 nucleotides matching TRBD1. V was pared by 5 bases and J by 7 bases, with 4 bases of the junction left unmatched. In germline, CDR1 is SGHRS, CDR2 YFSETQ. This CDR3 spans 14 amino acids. CDR3 protein: CASRGQGESGELFF. The CDR3 DNA is TGCGCCAGCAGGGGACAGGGGGAGAGCGGGGAGCTGTTTTTT.

As regards this clone: This specimen includes other DNA sequences encoding the same CDR3. The gene calls are TRBV5-1 and TRBJ2-5; TRBD2 matches at 9 bases. J lost 2 bases, V lost 4 bases, and 6 bases had no gene match. The CDR3 covers 15 residues. Per the germline V gene, CDR1 is SGHRS and CDR2 is YFSETQ. The CDR3 sequence: CASSLVLAGQETQYF. The CDR3 bases are TGCGCCAGCAGCCTGGTTCTAGCGGGGCAAGAGACCCAGTACTTC.

The chain joins TRBV9 to TRBJ1-2; D is perhaps TRBD1 (5 bases). Trimming cost V 3 bases and J 0 bases, with 21 bases left between them. The CDR3 has 18 residues. Germline V lookup: CDR1 SGDLS, CDR2 YYNGEE. The CDR3 DNA reads as TGTGCCAGCAGCGCCCCAAATCTCCCAGACAGAGCTAACTATGGCTACACCTTC. It specifies CASSAPNLPDRANYGYTF.

The chain links TRBV9 to TRBJ2-2; the match to TRBD1 covers 8 bases. V was pared by 4 bases and J by 7 bases, with 12 bases of the junction left unmatched. Germline assignment: CDR1 SGDLS and CDR2 YYNGEE. The CDR3 extends over 16 amino acids. The CDR3 DNA reads TGTGCCAGCAGCCTACAGGACAGGGTATCCGTCGGGGAGCTGTTTTTT. Protein sequence: CASSLQDRVSVGELFF.

The gene calls are TRBV5-6 and TRBJ2-5; unclear D gene. The end of the DNA fits TRBJ2-7 better, so the J call may be wrong. Germline CDR1 and CDR2: SGHDT and YYEEEE. This CDR3 contains 12 residues. CDR3 protein: CASSLKNYEQYF. The CDR3 DNA sequence: TGTGCCAGCAGCTTGAAAAACTACGAGCAGTACTTC.

This chain uses TRBV5-1 with TRBJ2-3, with unresolved D. Germline V CDR1 and CDR2: SGHRS, YFSETQ. CDR3 length: 13 residues. Trimming shortened V by 3 bases and J by 4 bases, and 9 bases separated the two germline ends. The DNA for the CDR3 is TGCGCCAGCAGCTCCGAAAGGGCAGATACGCAGTATTTT. It encodes CASSSERADTQYF.

This clone has just one count. V is TRBV5-1 and J is TRBJ1-1; 7 bases are shared with TRBD1. The germline gives CDR1 SGHRS, CDR2 YFSETQ. The CDR3 is 15 residues long. V gave up 4 bases and J gave up 0 bases; unmatched junction bases: 6. CDR3 amino acids: CASSRTGALNTEAFF. The DNA of the CDR3 is TGCGCCAGCAGCCGAACAGGGGCCCTGAACACTGAAGCTTTCTTT.